One sample yielded the 8 T cell receptor beta chains listed below, sequenced in a study of cytomegalovirus exposure and HLA in healthy donors. PCR amplification relied on 60 Vbeta primers (plus 13 Jbeta primers). Only in-frame clones appear in the TCRdb table, and some are missing; sequencing was by immunoSEQ multiplex PCR. This table has about 130,000 clones, over 70% appearing once. The sample comprised PBMCs. These receptor sequences come from a man under 40 in good health and CMV-seronegative.

The V and J genes are TRBV6-5 and TRBJ2-7; 8 bases line up with TRBD2. CDR1 and CDR2 from the germline V gene are MNHEY and SVGAGI. The V gene end was trimmed by 6 bases and the J gene end by 6 bases; junction bases not matched to a gene: 13. This CDR3 contains 15 residues. DNA for the CDR3: TGTGCCAGCAGCCCCTGGGGCGGGAGGCTGAGCGAGCAGTACTTC. Translation gives CASSPWGGRLSEQYF.

The chain joins TRBV29-1 to TRBJ1-1; TRBD1 aligns across 7 bases. The CDR3 spans 15 residues. The germline V gene has CDR1 SQVTM and CDR2 ANQGSEA. With 3 bases clipped from V and 0 bases from J, the junction kept 7 bases outside the gene matches. CDR3 nucleotide sequence: TGCAGCGTTGACCCGGGACAGACCATGAACACTGAAGCTTTCTTT. This sequence encodes CSVDPGQTMNTEAFF.

The chain combines TRBV4-1 with TRBJ2-7; TRBD1 agrees at 8 bases. Germline V gene sequence: CDR1 MGHRA, CDR2 YSYEKL. The V gene end was trimmed by 4 bases and the J gene end by 3 bases; junction bases not matched to a gene: 2. The CDR3 is made up of 13 amino acids. CDR3 residues: CASSLGTGYEQYF. Written as DNA, the CDR3 is TGCGCCAGCAGCCTGGGGACAGGCTACGAGCAGTACTTC.

This clone was recorded once. In DNA, the CDR3 is TGTGCCTGGAGTGGGACAGGGGGCCTCTCAGATACGCAGTATTTT. Protein: CAWSGTGGLSDTQYF. The V gene is TRBV30, the J gene TRBJ2-3; 11 nucleotides line up with TRBD1. CDR3 length equals 15 residues. CDR1 and CDR2 (germline): GTSNPN, SVGIG (reference sequence). V dropped 1 base and J dropped 4; count of bases not matched to a gene: 4.

The rearrangement joins TRBV7-2 to TRBJ1-2; 7 nucleotides line up with TRBD1. The CDR3 has 13 amino acids. J gave up 8 bases and V 5 bases, and 8 bases lay outside the gene matches. Germline-derived CDR1 and CDR2 are SGHTA and FQGNSA. CDR3 in DNA: TGTGCCAGCAGCCCAGGGGGATGGGTAGGCTACACCTTC. It translates to CASSPGGWVGYTF.

This clone was found a few times. The V call is TRBV10-2, the J call TRBJ2-7, with 8 bases matching TRBD1. The V and J ends lost 2 bases and 7 bases, in that order; junction bases with no gene match: 13. Germline CDR1 is WSHSY and CDR2 is SAAADI. The CDR3 has 16 residues. The chain's CDR3 is CASSELPGGAAGEQYF. The CDR3 DNA reads TGCGCCAGCAGTGAGCTCCCAGGGGGCGCGGCGGGGGAGCAGTACTTC.

The chain carries TRBV9 and TRBJ1-2; D is possibly TRBD1 (6 bases). CDR1 is SGDLS and CDR2 is YYNGEE in the germline V gene. Trimming cost V 6 bases and J 7 bases, with 22 bases left between them. There are 15 residues in the CDR3. CDR3 nucleotide sequence: TGTGCCAGCAACGCAGTAACAGGGAGTTTTTCTGGCTACACCTTC. Amino acid sequence: CASNAVTGSFSGYTF.

The V and J genes are TRBV5-1 and TRBJ1-3; 8 bases are shared with TRBD1. The CDR3 is made up of 16 amino acids. The ends lost 4 bases at V and 0 bases at J; junction bases unmatched: 6. Looked up from germline, CDR1 is SGHRS and CDR2 is YFSETQ. The CDR3 DNA reads as TGCGCCAGCAGCCGGACAGGGATTGACTCTGGAAACACCATATATTTT. This gives the protein CASSRTGIDSGNTIYF.